The entry below describes one T cell receptor (beta chain). Its matching antigen is unknown. From RNA, the CDR3 regions of TCR beta chains were amplified and sequenced. The first-round RT-PCR employed HTBI primers together with the Qiagen OneStep RT-PCR kit. A multiplex PCR was then performed as the second round. TCRdb analysed the multiplex PCR reads with MiXCR anew, one entry per CDR3 protein. In the table there are roughly 700,000 distinct CDR3 sequences, roughly 40% of which are singletons. Ophthalmopathy in the donors was of moderate-to-severe activity, with CAS ≥3, NOSPECS ≥4 and duration under 3 months. Each diagnosis was determined on the basis of clinical symptoms, serum thyroxine, TRAb, thyroid ultrasound and orbital computed tomography. This sample was taken from a study of Graves' ophthalmopathy and Graves' hyperthyroidism. From germline, CDR1 is SNHLY and CDR2 FYNNEI. The CDR3 is 18 amino acids. V gave up 6 bases and J gave up 7 bases, with 25 bases separating them.

General observations from the study: A 13-signature model separated ophthalmopathy from stable hyperthyroidism, reaching 85% to 90% sensitivity and roughly 84% specificity cross-validated. Forecasting of ophthalmopathy progression by the model achieved around 71% sensitivity and roughly 72% specificity.

The gene calls are TRBV2 and TRBJ1-6; the D is unclear. Material for sequencing was peripheral blood. This receptor was identified in an adult man with Graves' ophthalmopathy. CDR3 sequence reads: CASSQEGAVGRGNSPLHF. The CDR3, as DNA: TGTGCCAGCAGCCAAGAAGGAGCCGTAGGACGTGGGAATTCACCCCTCCACTTT. The whole variable domain, filled in from reference TRBV2 and TRBJ1-6, reads EPEVTQTPSHQVTQMGQEVILRCVPISNHLYFYWYRQILGQKVEFLVSFYNNEISEKSEIFDDQFSVERPDGSNFTLKIRSTKLEDSAMYFCASSQEGAVGRGNSPLHFGNGTRLTVT.